Listed below are T cell receptor beta chains from one sample, sequenced in a study of breast tumors, draining lymph nodes, adjacent tissues. TCRdb recomputed calls from the multiplex PCR reads with MiXCR, one row per CDR3 protein. The sample has 70,000 to 85,000 distinct CDR3 sequences, roughly 20% seen once. The material sequenced was axillary lymph node tissue. The receptors were sampled from a female donor with breast cancer. Some clones in this sample may be carry-over from other donors' samples. Each CDR3 is given without its conserved first and last residue. Each record gives: V gene, clone size, J gene, CDR3 protein. Some rows have no size entry. The others give once, few or many, or a class for an expanded clone.

V: TRBV2; size: many; J: TRBJ2-7; CDR3: ASSEDRAYEQY
V: TRBV7-3; size: many; J: TRBJ2-1; CDR3: ASSLTSEQF
V: TRBV2; size: many; J: TRBJ2-1; CDR3: ASSTRNEQF
V: TRBV7-6; size: many; J: TRBJ1-3; CDR3: ASSLAGRTSGNTIY
V: TRBV4-2; size: many; J: TRBJ2-3; CDR3: ASSPRGSGMDTQY
V: TRBV11-2; size: -; J: TRBJ2-2; CDR3: ASSPPGLAGFLGELF
V: TRBV7-2; size: many; J: TRBJ1-3; CDR3: ASSARDKTIANTIY
V: TRBV5-1; size: few; J: TRBJ2-3; CDR3: ASSLAIVPGAGADTQY
V: TRBV9; size: many; J: TRBJ2-7; CDR3: ASSRGRTGGAEQY
V: TRBV20-1; size: many; J: TRBJ2-2; CDR3: SATGQHTGELF
V: TRBV30; size: -; J: TRBJ1-3; CDR3: AWSEQRNTIY
V: TRBV27; size: -; J: TRBJ1-5; CDR3: ASSLEAGTYQPQH
V: TRBV5-1; size: many; J: TRBJ1-2; CDR3: ASSLAQTGVGYT
V: TRBV4-3; size: many; J: TRBJ2-7; CDR3: ASSQSVGGAYEQY
V: TRBV20-1; size: many; J: TRBJ2-3; CDR3: SARDPLAGGIATDTQY
V: TRBV5-1; size: few; J: TRBJ2-5; CDR3: ASSSGTSGVQAQY
V: TRBV30; size: -; J: TRBJ2-3; CDR3: AWSGELDTSQY
V: TRBV5-1; size: many; J: TRBJ1-3; CDR3: ASSLDSRPSGNTIY
V: TRBV24-1; size: many; J: TRBJ1-2; CDR3: ATSAGVAGYT
V: TRBV12-3/TRBV12-4; size: many; J: TRBJ2-7; CDR3: ASRRLAGDEQY
V: TRBV4-2; size: few; J: TRBJ2-3; CDR3: ASSQVWGTSGLESGTQY
V: TRBV5-1; size: many; J: TRBJ1-2; CDR3: ASSEDGNYGYT
V: TRBV7-9; size: many; J: TRBJ2-1; CDR3: ASSSPGLAGVSEQF
V: TRBV12-3/TRBV12-4; size: many; J: TRBJ2-7; CDR3: ASSRSSYEQY
V: TRBV11-3; size: many; J: TRBJ2-3; CDR3: ASSLKSTQY
V: TRBV19; size: many; J: TRBJ2-7; CDR3: ASSIDPPQTYEQY